The clone carrying this TCR beta chain was observed at least ten times. The antigen remains unidentified. The CDR3 runs 13 residues. Per the germline V gene, CDR1 is SNHLY and CDR2 is FYNNEI. Trimming removed 8 bases at V and 6 bases at J, with 13 bases between. The sample comes from a study of T cell repertoires in cytomegalovirus infection. Study at large: CMV epitopes in the study were HLA-C-restricted (recently identified) and HLA-B-restricted (well studied). Indications of both CMV infection and matching HLA type were provided by public TCR beta signatures.

General observations from the study: Within the response measured ex vivo, HLA-C-restricted CMV-specific TCR beta clonotypes were dominant.

TCRdb processed the reads anew with MiXCR; each CDR3 protein has one entry. The sample lists 110,000 to 150,000 distinct CDR3 sequences; over 30% were seen once. The sequences come from CD8+ T cells from cultured PBMCs, collected from culture after CMV antigen stimulation. The TCR was taken from a human donor in good health (CMV status not recorded). Some clones in this sample may be carry-over from other donors' samples. The chain combines TRBV2 with TRBJ2-2; maybe TRBD1 (5 bases). The CDR3 is CASGQGTAGELFF. The CDR3, as DNA: TGTGCCAGCGGGCAGGGTACAGCCGGGGAGCTGTTTTTT.